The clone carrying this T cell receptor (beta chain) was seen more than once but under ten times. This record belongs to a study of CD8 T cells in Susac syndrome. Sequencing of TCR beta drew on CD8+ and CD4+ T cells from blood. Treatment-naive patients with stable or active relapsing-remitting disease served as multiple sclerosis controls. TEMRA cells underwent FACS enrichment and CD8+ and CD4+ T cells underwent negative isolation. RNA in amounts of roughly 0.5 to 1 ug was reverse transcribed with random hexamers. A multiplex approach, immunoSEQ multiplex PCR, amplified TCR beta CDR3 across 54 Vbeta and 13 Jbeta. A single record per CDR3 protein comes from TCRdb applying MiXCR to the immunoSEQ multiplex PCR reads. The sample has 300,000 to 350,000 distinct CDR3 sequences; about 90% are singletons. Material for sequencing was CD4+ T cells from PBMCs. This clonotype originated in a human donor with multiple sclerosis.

CDR3 nucleotide sequence: TGCGCCAGCAGGGGGCCGGGACCGGAGGGGTCCTACGAGCAGTACTTC. This codes for CASRGPGPEGSYEQYF. The V call is TRBV4-1, the J call TRBJ2-7; D possibly corresponds to TRBD2 (6 bases). Trimming took 6 bases from V and 1 from J, leaving 19 bases between them. Germline assignment: CDR1 MGHRA and CDR2 YSYEKL. The CDR3 contains 16 residues.